Described below is a single T cell receptor (beta chain) sequence and its context. Its antigen is not yet known. One base away there is no much larger clone; base qualities are not given. Each collaborating institution followed its own protocols to collect whole blood in K2EDTA tubes. For TCRbeta analysis, collaborators shipped samples as frozen whole blood, isolated PBMCs, or DNA extracted from either of those sample types. The CDR3 covers 13 residues, taking in both the cysteine and the phenylalanine. The sequence is cut down to CDR3 DNA, 39 bases in frame from base 1. According to the germline V gene, CDR1 reads SQVTM and CDR2 reads ANQGSEA. At the junction V is shortened by 3 bases and J by 0 bases; bases outside the gene matches: 1. The immunoSEQ Assay, a bias-controlled multiplex PCR, was used to amplify TCRbeta CDR3 regions from genomic DNA. In the source study's methods: Nucleated cell counts per sample were estimated from amplification of reference gene primers within the assay. To quantify the absolute abundance of each unique TCRbeta CDR3 rearrangement, sequence reads were collapsed and filtered. For each sample, productive Simpson clonality was calculated as the square root of Simpson's diversity index over productive rearrangements. What TCRdb holds here is the immuneACCESS table cut down to in-frame rearrangements. Part of the clones is not present; checked against another copy, under half of the missing clones reflect an unresolved V gene, and the others are unexplained. The V and J calls and clone size come from that table; D and trimming were worked out from the DNA. Recorded for this sample are 40,000 to 50,000 clones; roughly 90% of them occurred a single time. Of the sample, around 0.41% falls within the top ten clones.

The entry originates in a study of blood T cell repertoires in COVID-19 (dated by TCRdb to 2020 to 2022). Background on the whole study: Samples from collaborators originated in the United States, Italy and Spain and spanned both the acute and convalescent phases of COVID-19. A freely available public database, intended as a resource for researchers studying the immune response to SARS-CoV-2, is where the repertoires were released. Samples came from the ongoing ImmuneRACE study (first 160 participants) plus 1,254 subjects from 6 global collaborators. Subjects who had been exposed to COVID-19, were actively infected with it, or had recovered from it provided the deeply sampled blood TCRbeta repertoires that made up the dataset. Nearly every sample came with metadata listing a de-identified subject ID, COVID-19 status, age in years and sex. Where available, HLA class I and class II types were taken from metadata supplied by the sample provider and were not determined by assay-based typing. The material from the prospective study consisted of cDNA or gDNA derived from T cells, B-cell-depleted T cells, or PBMCs.

Overall results and qualifications from the work: The amount of clinical and demographic metadata varied by source and participant and was provided uncurated.

This receptor was identified in a human donor in a cohort sampled during active COVID-19. Material for sequencing was peripheral blood. The chain joins TRBV29-1 to TRBJ2-7; 8 junctional bases match TRBD1. The sequenced DNA: TGCAGCGTTGAGGACAGGGACTCCTACGAGCAGTACTTC. This gives the protein CSVEDRDSYEQYF.